This entry lists 3 T cell receptor beta chains sequenced from one sample in a study of identical twins. TCRdb redid the calling of the 5' RACE reads with MiXCR, one entry per CDR3 protein. The sample carries 500,000 to 650,000 distinct CDR3 sequences, 20% to 25% recorded once. These same records also appear under a second study, on yellow fever vaccine responses in identical twins.

Sample: CD4+ T cells sorted from blood. The source of these receptors is a woman aged 18-29 years in good health.

This chain uses TRBV5-1 with TRBJ2-1; D not certain. V was trimmed by 6 bases and J by 3 bases, leaving 13 bases between them. This CDR3 has 14 amino acids. The germline V gene encodes CDR1 SGHRS and CDR2 YFSETQ. The CDR3 here is CASTNPQRYNEQFF. The CDR3 bases are TGCGCCAGCACCAATCCACAGCGCTACAATGAGCAGTTCTTC.

This clonotype has a handful of counts. This chain connects TRBV5-1 to TRBJ2-5; TRBD1 matches at 8 bases. CDR1 and CDR2 (germline): SGHRS, YFSETQ. With V trimmed by 4 bases and J by 1 base, 3 bases remained unmatched. The CDR3 covers 14 residues. The CDR3 here is CASSEGQVQETQYF. The CDR3 DNA follows: TGCGCCAGCAGCGAGGGACAGGTCCAAGAGACCCAGTACTTC.

This clonotype has ten or more counts. The chain employs TRBV29-1 and TRBJ2-7, with 10 bases fitting TRBD2. Germline V gene data show CDR1 as SQVTM and CDR2 as ANQGSEA. The CDR3 consists of 15 residues. The junction had 8 bases not matched to a gene; V was cut back by 1 base and J by 5 bases. The CDR3 protein is CSVEGIAGGINEQYF. CDR3 bases: TGCAGCGTTGAAGGGATAGCGGGAGGTATAAACGAGCAGTACTTC.